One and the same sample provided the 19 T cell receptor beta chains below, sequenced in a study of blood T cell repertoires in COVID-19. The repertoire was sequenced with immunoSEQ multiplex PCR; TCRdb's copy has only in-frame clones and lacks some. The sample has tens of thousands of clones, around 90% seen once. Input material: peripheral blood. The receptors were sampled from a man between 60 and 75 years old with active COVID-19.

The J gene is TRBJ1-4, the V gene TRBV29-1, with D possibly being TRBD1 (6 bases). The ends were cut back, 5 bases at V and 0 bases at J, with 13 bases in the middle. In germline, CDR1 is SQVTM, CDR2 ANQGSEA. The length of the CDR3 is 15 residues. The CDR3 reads CSVILGATTNEKLFF. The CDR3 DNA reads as TGCAGCGTTATTCTGGGGGCCACAACTAATGAAAAACTGTTTTTT.

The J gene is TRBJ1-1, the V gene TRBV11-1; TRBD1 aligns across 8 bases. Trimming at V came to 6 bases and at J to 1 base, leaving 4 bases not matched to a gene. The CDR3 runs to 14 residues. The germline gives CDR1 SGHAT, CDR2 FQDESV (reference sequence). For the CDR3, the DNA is TGTGCCAGCAGGACCGGGACAGGGAACACTGAAGCTTTCTTT. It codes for CASRTGTGNTEAFF.

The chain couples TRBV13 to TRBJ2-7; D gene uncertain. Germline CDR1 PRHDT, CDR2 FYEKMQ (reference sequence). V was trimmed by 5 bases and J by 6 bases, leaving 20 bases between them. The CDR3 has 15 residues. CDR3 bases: TGTGCCAGCAGCCCACAGTTAGAGCAGTTCCGCGAGCAGTACTTC. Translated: CASSPQLEQFREQYF.

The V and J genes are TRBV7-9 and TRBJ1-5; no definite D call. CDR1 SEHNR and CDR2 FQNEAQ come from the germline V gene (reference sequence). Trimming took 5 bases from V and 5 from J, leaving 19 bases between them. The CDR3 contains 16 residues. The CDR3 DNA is TGTGCCAGCAGCGCAGAAGGTCCCAGCGGGGATCAGCCCCAGCATTTT. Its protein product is CASSAEGPSGDQPQHF.

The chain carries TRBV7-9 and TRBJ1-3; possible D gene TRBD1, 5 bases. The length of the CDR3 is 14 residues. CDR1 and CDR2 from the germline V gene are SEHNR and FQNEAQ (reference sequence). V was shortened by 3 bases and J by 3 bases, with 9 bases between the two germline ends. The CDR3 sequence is CASSLRGSGNTIYF. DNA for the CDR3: TGTGCCAGCAGCTTGCGGGGGAGTGGAAACACCATATATTTT.

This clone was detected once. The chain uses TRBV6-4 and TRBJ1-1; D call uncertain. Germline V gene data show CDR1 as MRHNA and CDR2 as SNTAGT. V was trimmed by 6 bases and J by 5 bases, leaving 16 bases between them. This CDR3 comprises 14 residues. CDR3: CASRPFLDGTEAFF. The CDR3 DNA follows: TGTGCCAGCAGACCTTTCCTAGACGGGACTGAAGCTTTCTTT.

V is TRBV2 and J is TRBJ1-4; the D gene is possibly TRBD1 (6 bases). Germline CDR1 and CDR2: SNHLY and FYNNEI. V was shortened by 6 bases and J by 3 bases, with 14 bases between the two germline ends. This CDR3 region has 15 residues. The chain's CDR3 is CASRFRTGSNEKLFF. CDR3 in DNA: TGTGCCAGCAGGTTCCGTACAGGGTCTAATGAAAAACTGTTTTTT.

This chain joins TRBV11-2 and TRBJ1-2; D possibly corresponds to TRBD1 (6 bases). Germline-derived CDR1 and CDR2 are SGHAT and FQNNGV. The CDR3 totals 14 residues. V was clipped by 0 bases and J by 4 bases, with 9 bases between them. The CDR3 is CASSLEPGAYGYTF. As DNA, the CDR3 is TGTGCCAGCAGCTTAGAGCCAGGGGCCTATGGCTACACCTTC.

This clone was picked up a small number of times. The CDR3 here is CASSVRGQSDTQYF. Here the CDR3 DNA reads TGCGCCAGCAGTGTCAGGGGGCAGTCAGATACGCAGTATTTT. This chain connects TRBV10-2 to TRBJ2-3, with 8 bases lining up with TRBD1. Germline V lookup: CDR1 WSHSY, CDR2 SAAADI. This CDR3 spans 14 amino acids. The V segment lost 4 bases and the J segment 4 bases; nucleotides outside the gene matches: 4.

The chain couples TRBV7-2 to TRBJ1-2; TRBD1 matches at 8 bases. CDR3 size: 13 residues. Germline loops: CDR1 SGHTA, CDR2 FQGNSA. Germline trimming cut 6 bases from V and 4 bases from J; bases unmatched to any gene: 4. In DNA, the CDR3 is TGTGCCAGCAGTCCGGACAGGGCCTATGGCTACACCTTC. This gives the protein CASSPDRAYGYTF.

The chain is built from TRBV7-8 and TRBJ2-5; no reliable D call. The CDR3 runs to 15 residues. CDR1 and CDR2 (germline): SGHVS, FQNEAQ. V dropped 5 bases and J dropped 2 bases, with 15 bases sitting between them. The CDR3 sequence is CASSPSFPRQETQYF. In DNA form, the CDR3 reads TGTGCCAGCAGCCCCTCCTTCCCCCGTCAAGAGACCCAGTACTTC.

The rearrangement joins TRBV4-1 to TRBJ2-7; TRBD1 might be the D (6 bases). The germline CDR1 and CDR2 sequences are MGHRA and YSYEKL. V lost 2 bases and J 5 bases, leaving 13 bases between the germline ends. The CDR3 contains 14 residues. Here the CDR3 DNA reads TGCGCCAGCAGCCAACCCACAGGGATCCACGAGCAGTACTTC. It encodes CASSQPTGIHEQYF.

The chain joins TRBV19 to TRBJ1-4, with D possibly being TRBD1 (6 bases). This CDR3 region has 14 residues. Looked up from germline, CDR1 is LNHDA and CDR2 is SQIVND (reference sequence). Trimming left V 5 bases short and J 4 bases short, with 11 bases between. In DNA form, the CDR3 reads TGTGCCAGTAGTCCGACAGGTGATAATGAAAAACTGTTTTTT. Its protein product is CASSPTGDNEKLFF.

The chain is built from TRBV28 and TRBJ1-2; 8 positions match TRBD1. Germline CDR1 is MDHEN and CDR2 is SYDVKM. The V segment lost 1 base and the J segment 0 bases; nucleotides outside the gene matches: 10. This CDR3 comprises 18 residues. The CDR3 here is CASSLFNLGQGANYGYTF. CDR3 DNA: TGTGCCAGCAGTTTATTCAACCTCGGACAGGGCGCTAACTATGGCTACACCTTC.

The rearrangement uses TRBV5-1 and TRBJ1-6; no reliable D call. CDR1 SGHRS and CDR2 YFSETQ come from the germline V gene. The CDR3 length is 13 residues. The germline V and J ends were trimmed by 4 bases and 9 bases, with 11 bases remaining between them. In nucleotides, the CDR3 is TGCGCCAGCAGCCTACGGAGCGGTTCACCCCTCCACTTT. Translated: CASSLRSGSPLHF.

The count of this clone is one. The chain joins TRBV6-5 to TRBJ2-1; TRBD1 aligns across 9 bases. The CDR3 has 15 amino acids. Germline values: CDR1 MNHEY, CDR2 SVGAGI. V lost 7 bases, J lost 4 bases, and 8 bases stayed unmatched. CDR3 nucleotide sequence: TGTGCCAGCACTGTGACAGGGGGGAATTACAATGAGCAGTTCTTC. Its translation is CASTVTGGNYNEQFF.

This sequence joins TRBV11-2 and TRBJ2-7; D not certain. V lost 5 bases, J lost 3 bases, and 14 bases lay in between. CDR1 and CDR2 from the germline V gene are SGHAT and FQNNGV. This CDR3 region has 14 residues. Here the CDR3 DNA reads TGTGCCAGCAGCAACGGCAGGATACACTACGAGCAGTACTTC. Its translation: CASSNGRIHYEQYF.

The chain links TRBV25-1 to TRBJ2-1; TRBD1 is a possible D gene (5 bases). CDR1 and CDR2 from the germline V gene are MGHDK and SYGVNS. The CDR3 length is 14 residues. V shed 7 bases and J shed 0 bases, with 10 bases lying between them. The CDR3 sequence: CASKGRLSYNEQFF. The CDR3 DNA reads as TGTGCCAGCAAGGGGCGGCTCTCCTACAATGAGCAGTTCTTC.

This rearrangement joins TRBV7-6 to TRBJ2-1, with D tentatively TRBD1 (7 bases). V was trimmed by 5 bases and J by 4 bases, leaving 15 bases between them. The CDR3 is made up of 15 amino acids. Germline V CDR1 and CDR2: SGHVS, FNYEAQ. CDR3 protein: CASSRGTEGYNEQFF. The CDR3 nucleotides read TGTGCCAGCAGCCGGGGGACAGAGGGATACAATGAGCAGTTCTTC.